This TCR beta chain stems from a study of blood T cell repertoires in COVID-19. Overall study context: Samples of COVID-19 (acute and convalescent) were obtained from the United States, Italy and Spain.

The junction had 12 bases not matched to a gene; V was cut back by 4 bases and J by 9 bases. CDR3 size: 15 residues. From germline, CDR1 is MNHEY and CDR2 SVGAGI. Individuals drawn from around 25 US areas were about 18 to 95 years old. Participants' reported clinical history set cohort assignment. The protocol was immunoSEQ multiplex PCR, while the TCRdb copy is restricted to in-frame clones and leaves out a portion. The sample lists some 320,000 clones; approximately 89% were seen once. This sequence joins TRBV6-5 and TRBJ1-1; TRBD1 matches at 9 bases. The source material was PBMCs or T cells enriched from blood (not recorded which). This TCR was recovered from a woman under 40 who had recovered from COVID-19. CDR3 amino acids: CASSFTPTGGQKAFF. Here the CDR3 DNA reads TGTGCCAGCAGTTTTACACCGACAGGGGGACAGAAAGCTTTCTTT.